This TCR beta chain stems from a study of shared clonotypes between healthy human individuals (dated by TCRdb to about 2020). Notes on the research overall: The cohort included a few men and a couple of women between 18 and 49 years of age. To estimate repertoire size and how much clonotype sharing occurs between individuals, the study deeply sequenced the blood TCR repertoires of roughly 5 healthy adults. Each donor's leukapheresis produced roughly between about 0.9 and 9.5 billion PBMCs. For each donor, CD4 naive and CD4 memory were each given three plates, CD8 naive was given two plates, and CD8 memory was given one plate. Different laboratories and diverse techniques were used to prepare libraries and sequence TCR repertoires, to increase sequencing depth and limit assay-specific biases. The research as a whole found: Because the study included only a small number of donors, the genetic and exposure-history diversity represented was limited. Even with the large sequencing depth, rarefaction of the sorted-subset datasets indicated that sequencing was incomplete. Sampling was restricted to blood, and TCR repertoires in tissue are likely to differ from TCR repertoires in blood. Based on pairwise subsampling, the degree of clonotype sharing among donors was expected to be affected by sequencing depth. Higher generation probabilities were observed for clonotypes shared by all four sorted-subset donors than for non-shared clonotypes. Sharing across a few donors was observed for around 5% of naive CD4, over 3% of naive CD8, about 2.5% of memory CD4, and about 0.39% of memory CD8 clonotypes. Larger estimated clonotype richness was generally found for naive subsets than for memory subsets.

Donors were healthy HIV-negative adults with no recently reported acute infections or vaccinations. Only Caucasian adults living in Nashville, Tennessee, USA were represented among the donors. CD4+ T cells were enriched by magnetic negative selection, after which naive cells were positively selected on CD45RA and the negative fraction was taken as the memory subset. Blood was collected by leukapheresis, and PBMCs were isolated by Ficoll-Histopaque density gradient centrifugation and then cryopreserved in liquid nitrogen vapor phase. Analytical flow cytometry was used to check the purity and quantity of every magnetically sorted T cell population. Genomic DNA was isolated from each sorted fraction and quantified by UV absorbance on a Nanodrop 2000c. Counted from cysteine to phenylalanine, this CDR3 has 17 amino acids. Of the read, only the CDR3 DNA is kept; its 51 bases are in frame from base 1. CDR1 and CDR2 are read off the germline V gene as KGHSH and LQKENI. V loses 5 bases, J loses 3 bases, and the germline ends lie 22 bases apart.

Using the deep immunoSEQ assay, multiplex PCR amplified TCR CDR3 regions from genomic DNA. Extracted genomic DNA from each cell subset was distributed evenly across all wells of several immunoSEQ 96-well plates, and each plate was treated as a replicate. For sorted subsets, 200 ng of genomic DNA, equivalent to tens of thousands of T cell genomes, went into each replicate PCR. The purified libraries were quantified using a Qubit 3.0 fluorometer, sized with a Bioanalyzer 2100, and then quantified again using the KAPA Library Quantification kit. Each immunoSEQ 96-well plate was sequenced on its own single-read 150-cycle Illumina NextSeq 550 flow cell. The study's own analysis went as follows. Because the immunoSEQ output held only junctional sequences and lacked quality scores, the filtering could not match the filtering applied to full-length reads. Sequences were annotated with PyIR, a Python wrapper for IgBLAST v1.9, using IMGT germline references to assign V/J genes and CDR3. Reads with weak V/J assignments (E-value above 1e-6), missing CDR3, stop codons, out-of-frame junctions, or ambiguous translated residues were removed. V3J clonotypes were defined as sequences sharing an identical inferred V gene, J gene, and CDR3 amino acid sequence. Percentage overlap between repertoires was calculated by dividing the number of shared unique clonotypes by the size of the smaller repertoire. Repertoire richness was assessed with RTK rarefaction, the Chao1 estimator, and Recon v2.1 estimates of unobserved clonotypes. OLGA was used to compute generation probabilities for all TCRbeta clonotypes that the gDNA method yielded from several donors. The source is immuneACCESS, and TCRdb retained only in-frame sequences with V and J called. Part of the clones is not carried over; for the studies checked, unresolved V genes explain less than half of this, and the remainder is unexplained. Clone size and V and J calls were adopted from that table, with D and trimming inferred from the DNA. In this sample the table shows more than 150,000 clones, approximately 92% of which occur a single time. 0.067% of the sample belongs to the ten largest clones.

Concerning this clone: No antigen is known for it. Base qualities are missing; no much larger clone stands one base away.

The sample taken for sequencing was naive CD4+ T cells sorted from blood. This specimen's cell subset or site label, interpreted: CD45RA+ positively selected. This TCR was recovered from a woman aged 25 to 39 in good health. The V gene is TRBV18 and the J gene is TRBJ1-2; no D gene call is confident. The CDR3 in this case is CASSSRADGLGYYGYTF. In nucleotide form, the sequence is TGTGCCAGCTCATCGAGAGCGGACGGACTTGGGTACTATGGCTACACCTTC.